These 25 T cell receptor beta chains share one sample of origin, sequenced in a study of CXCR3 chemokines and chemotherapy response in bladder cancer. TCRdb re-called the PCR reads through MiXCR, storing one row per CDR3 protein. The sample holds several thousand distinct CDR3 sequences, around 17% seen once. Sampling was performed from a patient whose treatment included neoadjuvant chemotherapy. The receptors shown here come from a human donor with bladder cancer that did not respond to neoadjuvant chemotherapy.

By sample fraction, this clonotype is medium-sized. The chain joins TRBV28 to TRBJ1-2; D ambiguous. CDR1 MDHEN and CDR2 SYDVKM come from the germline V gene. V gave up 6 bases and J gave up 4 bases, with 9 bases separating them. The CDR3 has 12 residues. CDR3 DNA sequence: TGTGCCAGCAGCCAAACAGTCTATGGCTACACCTTC. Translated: CASSQTVYGYTF.

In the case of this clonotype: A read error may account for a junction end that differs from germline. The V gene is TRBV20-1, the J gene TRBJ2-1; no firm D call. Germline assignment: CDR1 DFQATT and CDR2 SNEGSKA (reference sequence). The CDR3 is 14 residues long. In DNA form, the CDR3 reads TGCTGTGCTCAAATCCAGGACCATCGCAATGAGCAGTTCTTC. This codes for CCAQIQDHRNEQFF.

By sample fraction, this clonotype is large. The DNA for the CDR3 is TGTGCCAGCCGGACAGGAGAAGGGGATGGCTACACCTTC. Protein: CASRTGEGDGYTF. The J gene is TRBJ1-2, the V gene TRBV6-1; the match to TRBD1 covers 7 bases. The germline V gene encodes CDR1 MNHNS and CDR2 SASEGT. This CDR3 comprises 13 residues. Trimming took 8 bases from V and 6 from J; bases not matched to a gene: 9.

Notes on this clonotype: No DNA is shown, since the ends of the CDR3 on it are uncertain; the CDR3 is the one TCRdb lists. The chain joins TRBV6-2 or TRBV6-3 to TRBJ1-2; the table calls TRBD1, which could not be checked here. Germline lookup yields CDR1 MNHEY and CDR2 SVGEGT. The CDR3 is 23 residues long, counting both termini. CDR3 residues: CASSYSGSYEQYFGPGHNYGYTF.

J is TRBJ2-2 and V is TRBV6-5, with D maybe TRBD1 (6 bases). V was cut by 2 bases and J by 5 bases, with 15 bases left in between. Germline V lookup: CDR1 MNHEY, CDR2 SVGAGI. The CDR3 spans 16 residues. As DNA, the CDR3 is TGTGCCAGCAGTTACCAGGGGCTGGAGGCGACCGGGGAGCTGTTTTTT. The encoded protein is CASSYQGLEATGELFF.

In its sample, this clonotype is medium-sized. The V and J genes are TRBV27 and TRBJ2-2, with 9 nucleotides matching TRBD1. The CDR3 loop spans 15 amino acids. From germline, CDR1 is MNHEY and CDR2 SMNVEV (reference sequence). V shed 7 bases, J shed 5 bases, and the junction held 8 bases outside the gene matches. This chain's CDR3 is CASIPPGQGTGELFF. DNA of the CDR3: TGTGCCAGCATCCCCCCGGGACAGGGTACCGGGGAGCTGTTTTTT.

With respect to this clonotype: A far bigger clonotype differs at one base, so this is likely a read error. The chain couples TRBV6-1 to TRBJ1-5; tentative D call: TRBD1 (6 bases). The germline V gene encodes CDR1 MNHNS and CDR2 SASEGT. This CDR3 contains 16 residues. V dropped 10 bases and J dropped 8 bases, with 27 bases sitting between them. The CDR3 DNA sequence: TGTGCCACCCAAAAACAACCACAGGGTTTAGGTGAGCCCCAGCATTTT. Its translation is CATQKQPQGLGEPQHF.

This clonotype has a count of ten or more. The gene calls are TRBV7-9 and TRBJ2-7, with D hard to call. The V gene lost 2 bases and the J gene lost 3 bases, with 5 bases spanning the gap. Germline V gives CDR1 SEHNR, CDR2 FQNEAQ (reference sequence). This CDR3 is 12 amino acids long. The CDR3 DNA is TGTGCCAGCAGCTTATCCCACTACGAGCAGTACTTC. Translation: CASSLSHYEQYF.

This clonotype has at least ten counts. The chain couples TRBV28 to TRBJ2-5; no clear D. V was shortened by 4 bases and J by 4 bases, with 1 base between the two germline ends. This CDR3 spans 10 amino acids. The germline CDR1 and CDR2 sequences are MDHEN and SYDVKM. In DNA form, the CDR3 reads TGTGCCAGCAGTTCAGAGACCCAGTACTTC. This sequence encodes CASSSETQYF.

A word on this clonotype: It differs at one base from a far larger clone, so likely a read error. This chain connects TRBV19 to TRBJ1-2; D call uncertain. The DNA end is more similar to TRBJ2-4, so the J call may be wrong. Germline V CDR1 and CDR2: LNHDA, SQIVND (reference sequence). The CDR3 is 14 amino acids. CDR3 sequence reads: CASSIPSVKNIQYF. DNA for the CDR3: TGTGCCAGTAGTATACCCTCAGTCAAAAACATTCAGTACTTC.

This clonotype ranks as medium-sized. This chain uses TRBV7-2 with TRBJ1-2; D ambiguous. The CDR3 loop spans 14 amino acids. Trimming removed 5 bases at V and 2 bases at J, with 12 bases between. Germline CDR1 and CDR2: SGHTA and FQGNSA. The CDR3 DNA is TGTGCCAGCAGCCCAGGACCGCTCAACTATGGCTACACCTTC. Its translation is CASSPGPLNYGYTF.

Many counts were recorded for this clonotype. This CDR3 reads CASSPLPPNRGSYEQYF. The DNA of the CDR3 is TGTGCCAGCTCGCCCCTGCCCCCAAACAGGGGGTCCTACGAGCAGTACTTC. The genes are TRBV18 and TRBJ2-7, with TRBD1 identical over 8 bases. V lost 6 bases, J lost 1 base, and 14 bases stayed unmatched. CDR1 KGHSH and CDR2 LQKENI come from the germline V gene. The CDR3 consists of 17 residues.

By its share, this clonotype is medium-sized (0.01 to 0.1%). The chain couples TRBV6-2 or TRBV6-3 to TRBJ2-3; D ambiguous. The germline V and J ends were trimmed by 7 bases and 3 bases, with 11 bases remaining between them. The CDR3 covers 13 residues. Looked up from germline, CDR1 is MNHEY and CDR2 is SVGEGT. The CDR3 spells CASNQKGTDTQYF. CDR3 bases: TGTGCCAGCAATCAGAAGGGAACAGATACGCAGTATTTT.

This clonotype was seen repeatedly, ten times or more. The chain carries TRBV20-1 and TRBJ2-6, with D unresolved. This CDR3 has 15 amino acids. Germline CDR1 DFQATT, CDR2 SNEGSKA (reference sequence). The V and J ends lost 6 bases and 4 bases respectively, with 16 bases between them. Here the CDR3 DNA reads TGCAGTGCCCCGAGCCGGATGGCCGGGGCCAACGTCCTGACTTTC. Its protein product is CSAPSRMAGANVLTF.

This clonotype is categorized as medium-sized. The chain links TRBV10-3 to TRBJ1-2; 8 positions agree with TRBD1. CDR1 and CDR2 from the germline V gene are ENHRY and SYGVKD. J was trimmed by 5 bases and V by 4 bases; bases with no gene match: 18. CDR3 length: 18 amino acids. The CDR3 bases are TGTGCCATCAGTGGAAACTCCGGGACAGGCGCCTTTCGGTATGGCTACACCTTC. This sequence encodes CAISGNSGTGAFRYGYTF.

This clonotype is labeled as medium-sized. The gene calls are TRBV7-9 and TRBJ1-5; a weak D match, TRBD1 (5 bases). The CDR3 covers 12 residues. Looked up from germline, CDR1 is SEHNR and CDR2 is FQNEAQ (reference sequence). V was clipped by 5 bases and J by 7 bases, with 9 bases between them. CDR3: CASSQGSQPQHF. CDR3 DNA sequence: TGTGCCAGCAGCCAGGGTTCCCAGCCCCAGCATTTT.

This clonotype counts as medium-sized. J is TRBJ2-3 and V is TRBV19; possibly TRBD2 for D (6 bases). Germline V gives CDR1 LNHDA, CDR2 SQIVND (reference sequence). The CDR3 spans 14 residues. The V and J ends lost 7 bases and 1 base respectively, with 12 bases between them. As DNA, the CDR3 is TGTGCCAGTATGGAGGGGCGGGGCACAGATACGCAGTATTTT. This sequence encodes CASMEGRGTDTQYF.

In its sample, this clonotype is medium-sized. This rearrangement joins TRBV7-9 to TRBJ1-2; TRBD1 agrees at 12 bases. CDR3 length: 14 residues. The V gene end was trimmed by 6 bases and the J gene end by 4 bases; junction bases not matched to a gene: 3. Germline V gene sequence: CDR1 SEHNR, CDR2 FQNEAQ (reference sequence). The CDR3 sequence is CASRGQGAVYGYTF. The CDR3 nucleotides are TGTGCCAGCAGGGGACAGGGGGCGGTCTATGGCTACACCTTC.

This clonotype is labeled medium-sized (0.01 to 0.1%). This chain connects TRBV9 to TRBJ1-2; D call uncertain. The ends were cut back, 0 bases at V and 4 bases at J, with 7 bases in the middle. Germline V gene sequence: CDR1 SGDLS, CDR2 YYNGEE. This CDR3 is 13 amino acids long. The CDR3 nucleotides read TGTGCCAGCAGCGTAGAATTGGGCTATGGCTACACCTTC. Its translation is CASSVELGYGYTF. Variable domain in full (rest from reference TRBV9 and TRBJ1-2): DSGVTQTPKHLITATGQRVTLRCSPRSGDLSVYWYQQSLDQGLQFLIQYYNGEERAKGNILERFSAQQFPDLHSELNLSSLELGDSALYFCASSVELGYGYTFGSGTRLTVV.

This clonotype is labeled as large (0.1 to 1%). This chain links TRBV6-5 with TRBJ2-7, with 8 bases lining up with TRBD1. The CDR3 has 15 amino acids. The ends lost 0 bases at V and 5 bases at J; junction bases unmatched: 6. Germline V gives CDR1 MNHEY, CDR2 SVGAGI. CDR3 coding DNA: TGTGCCAGCAGTTACTCCTGGACAGGGCCCCACGAGCAGTACTTC. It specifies CASSYSWTGPHEQYF.

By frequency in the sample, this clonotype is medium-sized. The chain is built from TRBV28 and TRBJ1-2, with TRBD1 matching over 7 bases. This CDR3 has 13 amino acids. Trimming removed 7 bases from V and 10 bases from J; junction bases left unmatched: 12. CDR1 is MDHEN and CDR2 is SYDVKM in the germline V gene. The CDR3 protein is CASNEPGTADYTF. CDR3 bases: TGTGCCAGCAACGAGCCCGGGACAGCTGACTACACCTTC.

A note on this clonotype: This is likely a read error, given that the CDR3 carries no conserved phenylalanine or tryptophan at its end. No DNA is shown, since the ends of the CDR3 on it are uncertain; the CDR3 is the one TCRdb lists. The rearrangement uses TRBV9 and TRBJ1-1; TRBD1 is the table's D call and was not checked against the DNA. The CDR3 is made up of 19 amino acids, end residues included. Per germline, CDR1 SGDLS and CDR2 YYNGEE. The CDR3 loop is CASSSRGDKRTLKLSLDPT.

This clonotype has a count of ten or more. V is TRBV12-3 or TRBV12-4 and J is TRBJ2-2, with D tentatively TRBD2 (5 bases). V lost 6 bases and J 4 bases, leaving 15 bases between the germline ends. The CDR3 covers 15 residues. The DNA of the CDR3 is TGTGCCAGCAGCCACCGAGAGGGATCCACCGGGGAGCTGTTTTTT. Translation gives CASSHREGSTGELFF.

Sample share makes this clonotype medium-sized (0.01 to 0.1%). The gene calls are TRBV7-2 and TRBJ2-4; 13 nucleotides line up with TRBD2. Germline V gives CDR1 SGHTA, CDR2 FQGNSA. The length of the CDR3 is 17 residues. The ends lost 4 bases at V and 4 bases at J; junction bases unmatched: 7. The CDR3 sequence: CASSSWTSGGPKNIQYF. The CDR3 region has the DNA TGTGCCAGCAGCTCCTGGACTAGCGGGGGACCAAAAAACATTCAGTACTTC.

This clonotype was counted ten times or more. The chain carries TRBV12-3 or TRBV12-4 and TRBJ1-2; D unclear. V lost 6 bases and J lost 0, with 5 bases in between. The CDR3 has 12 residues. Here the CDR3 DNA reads TGTGCCAGCAGGAAAACTAACTATGGCTACACCTTC. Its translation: CASRKTNYGYTF.